A single sample gave rise to the 11 T cell receptor beta chains below, sequenced in a study of CD8+ T cells in alopecia areata. Extracted RNA was reverse transcribed into cDNA, the sequencing template. TCRdb's copy holds only in-frame clones and misses some; the assay was immunoSEQ multiplex PCR. The repertoire includes 150,000 to 200,000 clones, about 66% of them detected once, and more than 9.5% sits in the top ten. The source material was CD8+ T cells sorted from blood, sampled at week 0. The receptors originated from a human donor with alopecia areata.

The table lists this clone with a few counts. One junction end disagrees with the germline gene, perhaps due to a read error. The V gene is TRBV5-6, the J gene TRBJ1-6; TRBD1 matches 9 bases. The CDR3 runs 13 residues. Germline V gene sequence: CDR1 SGHDT, CDR2 YYEEEE. The CDR3 bases are TGTGCCAGCAGCTTCTCCGGGACAGGGCATTCGTACTTT. This codes for CASSFSGTGHSYF.

The chain employs TRBV29-1 and TRBJ2-7, with 7 bases lining up with TRBD1. The length of the CDR3 is 12 residues. Germline-derived CDR1 and CDR2 are SQVTM and ANQGSEA. V was clipped by 7 bases and J by 3 bases; unmatched bases: 6. DNA for the CDR3: TGCAGCGCCGAGACAGGGAGCTACGAGCAGTACTTC. The encoded protein is CSAETGSYEQYF.

CDR3 amino acids: CASSEGGVDPFTDTQYF. As DNA, the CDR3 is TGTGCCAGCAGTGAAGGGGGGGTGGACCCCTTCACAGATACGCAGTATTTT. The chain employs TRBV25-1 and TRBJ2-3; TRBD2 agrees at 7 bases. This CDR3 comprises 17 residues. Germline V gene lookup returns CDR1 MGHDK and CDR2 SYGVNS. Trimming at V came to 2 bases and at J to 2 bases, leaving 10 bases not matched to a gene.

J is TRBJ1-2 and V is TRBV30; D might be TRBD1 (6 bases). V lost 4 bases and J 4 bases, leaving 19 bases between the germline ends. Germline values: CDR1 GTSNPN, CDR2 SVGIG (reference sequence). CDR3 length: 15 residues. This chain's CDR3 is CAWTDYDTGSYGYTF. For the CDR3, the DNA is TGTGCCTGGACAGATTACGACACAGGGAGCTATGGCTACACCTTC. Using reference TRBV30 and TRBJ1-2 for the parts outside the CDR3, the full variable domain is SQTIHQWPATLVQPVGSPLSLECTVEGTSNPNLYWYRQAAGRGLQLLFYSVGIGQISSEVPQNLSASRPQDRQFILSSKKLLLSDSGFYLCAWTDYDTGSYGYTFGSGTRLTVV.

The chain joins TRBV29-1 to TRBJ2-2; D ambiguous. Germline CDR1 SQVTM, CDR2 ANQGSEA. V lost 2 bases, J lost 3 bases, and 7 bases lay in between. The CDR3 is 13 residues long. The CDR3 reads CSVETGDTGELFF. DNA for the CDR3: TGCAGCGTTGAAACCGGTGACACCGGGGAGCTGTTTTTT.

This chain joins TRBV4-3 and TRBJ2-1; D is undetermined. Germline V gene lookup returns CDR1 LGHNA and CDR2 YSLEER. V was shortened by 1 base and J by 7 bases, with 8 bases between the two germline ends. CDR3 length: 13 residues. The CDR3 protein is CASSQVYGNEQFF. CDR3 bases: TGCGCCAGCAGCCAAGTGTACGGAAATGAGCAGTTCTTC.

In its sample, this clone was seen a few times. The V and J genes are TRBV6-6 and TRBJ2-2; tentatively, D is TRBD1 (5 bases). Germline CDR1 reads MNHNY; CDR2 reads SVGAGI (reference sequence). The CDR3 length is 12 residues. V dropped 2 bases and J dropped 13 bases, with 11 bases sitting between them. The CDR3 DNA reads TGTGCCAGCAGTTACGGGGCAGAGGTGCTGTTTTTT. Translation: CASSYGAEVLFF.

This sequence joins TRBV7-8 and TRBJ1-2; possible D gene TRBD1, 6 bases. Trimming took 4 bases from V and 8 from J, leaving 11 bases between them. The CDR3 covers 12 residues. Germline CDR1 is SGHVS and CDR2 is FQNEAQ. The DNA for the CDR3 is TGTGCCAGCAGCTCGGGGGCGCGGGGCTACACCTTC. Protein sequence: CASSSGARGYTF.

The chain carries TRBV7-9 and TRBJ2-4, with 7 bases matching TRBD1. The germline gives CDR1 SEHNR, CDR2 FQNEAQ (reference sequence). This CDR3 is built from 12 residues. CDR3 in amino acids: CAAGGIGNIQYF. As DNA, the CDR3 is TGTGCGGCAGGGGGAATCGGGAACATTCAGTACTTC.

This chain links TRBV6-5 with TRBJ1-1; 7 nucleotides agree with TRBD1. There are 12 residues in the CDR3. CDR1 MNHEY and CDR2 SVGAGI come from the germline V gene. The trim removed 2 bases at V and 7 bases at J, leaving 1 base unmatched. In nucleotides, the CDR3 is TGTGCCAGCAGTTACGGACAGGTTGAAGCTTTCTTT. It is translated as CASSYGQVEAFF.

The rearrangement joins TRBV6-5 to TRBJ2-2; perhaps D is TRBD1 or TRBD2 (5 bases each). Deletions cut 8 bases from V and 7 bases from J, with 14 bases between. CDR3 size: 13 residues. Germline V gene data show CDR1 as MNHEY and CDR2 as SVGAGI. The CDR3: CASCQSGLGELFF. DNA for the CDR3: TGTGCCAGCTGCCAATCGGGGCTCGGGGAGCTGTTTTTT.